Sequencing of this T cell receptor beta chain was carried out in a study of T cells in tumors after PD-1 blockade. Study in general: Some patients also took daily vismodegib 150 mg during anti-PD-1 treatment.

Sequencing was performed with immunoSEQ multiplex PCR; in TCRdb, only in-frame clones are kept and a portion is missing. The sample includes approximately 47,000 clones, roughly 80% of them seen just once. Germline values: CDR1 LGHDT, CDR2 YNNKEL (reference sequence). This CDR3 has 18 residues. With V trimmed by 3 bases and J by 5 bases, 17 bases remained unmatched. This clone was seen only once. This TCR was recovered from a human donor with advanced basal cell or squamous cell carcinoma (not recorded which). The chain links TRBV3-1 (or the pseudogene TRBV3-2) to TRBJ2-5; 8 nucleotides match TRBD2. The sequenced sample was PBMCs, obtained before anti-PD-1 therapy. For the CDR3, the DNA is TGTGCCAGCAGCCACTTGTTCGGCCCCAGCGGGGGAGGCGAGACCCAGTACTTC. Translation: CASSHLFGPSGGGETQYF.